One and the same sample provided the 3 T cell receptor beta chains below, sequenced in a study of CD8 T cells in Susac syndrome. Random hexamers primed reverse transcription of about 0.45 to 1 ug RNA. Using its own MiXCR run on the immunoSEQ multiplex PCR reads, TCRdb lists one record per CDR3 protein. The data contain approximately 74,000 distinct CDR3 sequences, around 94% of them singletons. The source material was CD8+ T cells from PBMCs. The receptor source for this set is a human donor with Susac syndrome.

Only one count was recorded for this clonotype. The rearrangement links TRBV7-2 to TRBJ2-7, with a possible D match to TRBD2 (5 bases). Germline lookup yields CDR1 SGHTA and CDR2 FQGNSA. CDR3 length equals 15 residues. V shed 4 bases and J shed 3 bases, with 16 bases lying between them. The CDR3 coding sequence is TGTGCCAGCAGCTCCGCGGGTCCCCAAATCTACGAGCAGTACTTC. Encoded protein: CASSSAGPQIYEQYF.

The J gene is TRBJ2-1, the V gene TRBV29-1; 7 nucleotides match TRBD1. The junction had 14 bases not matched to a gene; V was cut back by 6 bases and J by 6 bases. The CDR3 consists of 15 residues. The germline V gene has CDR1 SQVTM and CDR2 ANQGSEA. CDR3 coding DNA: TGCAGCGTCACTTCAACAGGGGCTCGGGGCAATGAGCAGTTCTTC. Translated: CSVTSTGARGNEQFF.

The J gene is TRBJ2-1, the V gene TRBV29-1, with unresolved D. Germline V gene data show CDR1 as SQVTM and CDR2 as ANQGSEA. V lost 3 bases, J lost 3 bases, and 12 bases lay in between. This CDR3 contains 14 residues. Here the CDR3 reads CSVDRRLGYNEQFF. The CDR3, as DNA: TGCAGCGTTGATCGTAGGTTGGGCTACAATGAGCAGTTCTTC.